The T cell receptor (beta chain) described here comes from a study of T cell responses to AZD1222 COVID-19 vaccine. Sequencing was performed with immunoSEQ multiplex PCR; in TCRdb, only in-frame clones are kept and a portion is missing. This table has about 180,000 clones, roughly 92% appearing once. V lost 4 bases to trimming and J lost 0 bases; unmatched junction nucleotides: 4. This CDR3 spans 15 amino acids. CDR1 SNHLY and CDR2 FYNNEI come from the germline V gene. The origin of this receptor is an adult who received the AZD1222 COVID-19 vaccine. The sample in question was peripheral blood, obtained 28 days after the second AZD1222 dose. The chain links TRBV2 to TRBJ2-3; 7 bases fit TRBD2. DNA for the CDR3: TGTGCCAGCAGTGTCAATAGCGGGAGCACAGATACGCAGTATTTT. The encoded protein is CASSVNSGSTDTQYF.